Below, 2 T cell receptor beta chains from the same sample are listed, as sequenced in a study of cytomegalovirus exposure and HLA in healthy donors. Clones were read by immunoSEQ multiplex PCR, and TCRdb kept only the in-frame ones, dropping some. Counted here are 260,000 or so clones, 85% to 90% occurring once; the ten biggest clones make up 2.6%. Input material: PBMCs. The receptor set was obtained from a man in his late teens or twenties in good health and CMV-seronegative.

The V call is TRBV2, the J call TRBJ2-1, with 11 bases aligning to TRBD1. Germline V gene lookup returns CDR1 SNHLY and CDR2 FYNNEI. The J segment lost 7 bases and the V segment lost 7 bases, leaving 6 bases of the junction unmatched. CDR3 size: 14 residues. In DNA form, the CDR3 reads TGTGCCAGCACCGGACAGGGGGCAGGTAATGAGCAGTTCTTC. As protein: CASTGQGAGNEQFF.

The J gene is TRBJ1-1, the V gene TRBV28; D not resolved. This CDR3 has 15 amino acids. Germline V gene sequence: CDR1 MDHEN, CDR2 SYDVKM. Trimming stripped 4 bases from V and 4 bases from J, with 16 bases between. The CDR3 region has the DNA TGTGCCAGCAGTTCCCCACCAAACCCGCGCACTGAAGCTTTCTTT. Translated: CASSSPPNPRTEAFF.